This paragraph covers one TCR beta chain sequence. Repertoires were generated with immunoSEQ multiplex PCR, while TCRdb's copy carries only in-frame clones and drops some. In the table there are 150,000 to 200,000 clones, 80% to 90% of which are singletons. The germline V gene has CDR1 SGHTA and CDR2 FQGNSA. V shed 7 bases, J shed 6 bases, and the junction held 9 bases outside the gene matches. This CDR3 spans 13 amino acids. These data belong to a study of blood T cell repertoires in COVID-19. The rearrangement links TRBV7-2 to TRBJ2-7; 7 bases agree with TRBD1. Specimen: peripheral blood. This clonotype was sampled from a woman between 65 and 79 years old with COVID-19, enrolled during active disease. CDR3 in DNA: TGTGCCAGCACCGAAGGGGGCTTTCTCGAGCAGTACTTC. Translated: CASTEGGFLEQYF.